This T cell receptor beta chain was captured in a study of OX40 agonist ivuxolimab in advanced cancers. Overall study: At just under 85% male, the cohort had a mean age of around 56 years, ranging from 23 to 79. The study's findings and limits: Relative to CD4+, CD8+ T cells held more expanded clones on average. Among some nonresponders, normalized T-cell clonal expansion was also low.

Germline lookup yields CDR1 SGHVS and CDR2 FQNEAQ. This CDR3 is 12 amino acids long. The germline V and J ends were trimmed by 0 bases and 9 bases, with 6 bases remaining between them. The assay was immunoSEQ multiplex PCR, and TCRdb's table has in-frame clones only and misses some. The table records some 70,000 clones, roughly 90% of them present only once. Note on this clone: Its antigen is not known.

This chain links TRBV7-8 with TRBJ2-1; possible D gene TRBD2, 5 bases. The sample in question was CD4+ or CD8+ T cells sorted from blood, obtained in a trial of the OX40 agonist ivuxolimab. This clonotype was sampled from an adult with an advanced solid tumor such as melanoma, head and neck, liver or kidney cancer. The CDR3 spells CASSLARGEQFF. Written as DNA, the CDR3 is TGTGCCAGCAGCTTAGCCCGGGGTGAGCAGTTCTTC.